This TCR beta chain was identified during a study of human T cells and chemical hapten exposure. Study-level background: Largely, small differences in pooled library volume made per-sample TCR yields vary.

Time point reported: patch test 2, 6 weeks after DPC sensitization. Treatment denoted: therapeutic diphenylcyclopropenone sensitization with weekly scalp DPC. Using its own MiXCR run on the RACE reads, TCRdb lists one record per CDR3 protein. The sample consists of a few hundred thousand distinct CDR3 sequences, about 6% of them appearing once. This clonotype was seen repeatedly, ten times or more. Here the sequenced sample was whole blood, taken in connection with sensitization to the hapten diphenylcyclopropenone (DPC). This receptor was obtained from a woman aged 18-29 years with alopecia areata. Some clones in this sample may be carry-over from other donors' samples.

The CDR3, as DNA: TGTGCCAGCAGCCTAGGACAGGGGACGACTAACTATGGCTACACCTTC. Translating it yields CASSLGQGTTNYGYTF. The chain carries TRBV6-6 and TRBJ1-2, with 9 bases aligning to TRBD1. Germline values: CDR1 MNHNY, CDR2 SVGAGI (reference sequence). CDR3 length: 16 residues. V was clipped by 6 bases and J by 0 bases; unmatched bases: 8.